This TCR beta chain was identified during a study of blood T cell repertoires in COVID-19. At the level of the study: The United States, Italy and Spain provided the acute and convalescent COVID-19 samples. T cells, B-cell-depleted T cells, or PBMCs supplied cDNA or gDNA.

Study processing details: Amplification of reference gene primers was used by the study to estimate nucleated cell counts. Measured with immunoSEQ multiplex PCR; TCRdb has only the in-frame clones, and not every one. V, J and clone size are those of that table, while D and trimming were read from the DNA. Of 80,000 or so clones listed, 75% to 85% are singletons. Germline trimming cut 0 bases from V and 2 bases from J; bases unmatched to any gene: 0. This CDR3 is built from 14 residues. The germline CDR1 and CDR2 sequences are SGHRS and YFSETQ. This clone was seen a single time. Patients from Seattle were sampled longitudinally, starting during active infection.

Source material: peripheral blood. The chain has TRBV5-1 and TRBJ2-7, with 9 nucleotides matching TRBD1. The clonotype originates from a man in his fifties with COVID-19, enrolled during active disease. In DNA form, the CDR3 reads TGCGCCAGCAGCTTGGGACAGGGGGCCTACGAGCAGTACTTC. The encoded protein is CASSLGQGAYEQYF. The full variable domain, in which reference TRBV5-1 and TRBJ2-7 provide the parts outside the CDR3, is KAGVTQTPRYLIKTRGQQVTLSCSPISGHRSVSWYQQTPGQGLQFLFEYFSETQRNKGNFPGRFSGRQFSNSRSEMNVSTLELGDSALYLCASSLGQGAYEQYFGPGTRLTVT.